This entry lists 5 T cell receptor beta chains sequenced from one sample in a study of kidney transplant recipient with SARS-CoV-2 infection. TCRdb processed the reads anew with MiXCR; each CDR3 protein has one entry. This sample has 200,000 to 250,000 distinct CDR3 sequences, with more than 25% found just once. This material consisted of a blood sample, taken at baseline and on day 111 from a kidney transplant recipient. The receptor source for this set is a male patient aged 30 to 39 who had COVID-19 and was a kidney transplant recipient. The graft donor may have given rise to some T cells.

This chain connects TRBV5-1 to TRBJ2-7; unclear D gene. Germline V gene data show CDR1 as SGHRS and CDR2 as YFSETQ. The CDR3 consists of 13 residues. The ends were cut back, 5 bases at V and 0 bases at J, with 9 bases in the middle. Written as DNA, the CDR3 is TGCGCCAGCAGATTGATAGGCTCCTACGAGCAGTACTTC. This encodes CASRLIGSYEQYF.

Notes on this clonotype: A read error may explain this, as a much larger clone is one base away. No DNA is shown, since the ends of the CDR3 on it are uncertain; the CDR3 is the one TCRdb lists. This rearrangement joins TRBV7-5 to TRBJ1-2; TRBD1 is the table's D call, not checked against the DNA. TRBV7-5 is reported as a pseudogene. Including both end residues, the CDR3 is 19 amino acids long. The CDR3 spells CISVPEGPGEVGKAYGYTF.

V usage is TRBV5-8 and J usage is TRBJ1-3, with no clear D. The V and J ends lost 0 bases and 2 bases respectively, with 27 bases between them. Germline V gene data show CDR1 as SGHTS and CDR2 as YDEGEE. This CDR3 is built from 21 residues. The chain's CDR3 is CASSLGYTKVLKKSPGNTIYF. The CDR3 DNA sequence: TGTGCCAGCAGCTTGGGATATACGAAGGTGTTAAAAAAGAGCCCTGGAAACACCATATATTTT.

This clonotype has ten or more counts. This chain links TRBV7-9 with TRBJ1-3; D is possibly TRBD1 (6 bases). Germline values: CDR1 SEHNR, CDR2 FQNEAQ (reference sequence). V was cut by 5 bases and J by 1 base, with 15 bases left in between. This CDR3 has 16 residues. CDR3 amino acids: CASSAQQGGSGNTIYF. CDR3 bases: TGTGCCAGCAGCGCCCAACAGGGAGGTTCTGGAAACACCATATATTTT.

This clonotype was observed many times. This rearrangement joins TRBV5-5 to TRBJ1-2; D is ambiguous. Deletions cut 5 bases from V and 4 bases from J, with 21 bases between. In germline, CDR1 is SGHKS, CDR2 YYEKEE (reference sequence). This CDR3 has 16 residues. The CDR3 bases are TGTGCCAGCAGAAAGATTGTCTCGCGAAAGACCTATGGCTACACCTTC. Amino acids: CASRKIVSRKTYGYTF.